These 4 T cell receptor beta chains originate from one sample sequenced in a study of identical twins. One entry per CDR3 protein, called by TCRdb with MiXCR from the 5' RACE reads. The sample has 300,000 to 400,000 distinct CDR3 sequences; 9% to 15% are singletons. These records were also assigned to another study, of yellow fever vaccine responses in identical twins.

Sequencing was performed on CD8+ T cells sorted from blood. The receptors were sampled from a woman aged 18-29 years in good health.

The chain employs TRBV5-6 and TRBJ2-1; 8 bases map to TRBD2. The CDR3 runs 13 residues. Germline V gene lookup returns CDR1 SGHDT and CDR2 YYEEEE. The V and J ends lost 5 bases and 8 bases, in that order; junction bases with no gene match: 6. The CDR3, as DNA: TGTGCCAGCAGTTGGACTAGCTTCCATGAGCAGTTCTTC. It specifies CASSWTSFHEQFF.

This clonotype was counted many times. This chain links TRBV6-1 with TRBJ2-1; TRBD1 agrees at 8 bases. After removal of 2 bases from V and 2 bases from J, the junction contained 5 bases not matched to a gene. This CDR3 has 16 residues. Germline assignment: CDR1 MNHNS and CDR2 SASEGT. The CDR3 nucleotides are TGTGCCAGCAGTGAACTGACAGGGGCCCCCTACAATGAGCAGTTCTTC. Amino acids: CASSELTGAPYNEQFF.

In its sample, this clonotype was seen a few times. CDR3 nucleotide sequence: TGTGCCAGCAGCCCGGGCCAGGGGTTGGGGGCTTTCTTT. Translating gives CASSPGQGLGAFF. V usage is TRBV7-8 and J usage is TRBJ1-1, with D possibly being TRBD1 (6 bases). V lost 5 bases and J lost 11, with 18 bases in between. The CDR3 has 13 residues. Germline V gene sequence: CDR1 SGHVS, CDR2 FQNEAQ.

In this sample, this clonotype turned up a few times. The rearrangement joins TRBV5-5 to TRBJ2-7; D might be TRBD2 (5 bases). V shed 1 base and J shed 4 bases, with 9 bases lying between them. CDR3 length equals 13 residues. In germline, CDR1 is SGHKS, CDR2 YYEKEE (reference sequence). For the CDR3, the DNA is TGTGCCAGCAGCTTGCGTCGGGATTACGAGCAGTACGTC. Its protein is CASSLRRDYEQYV.